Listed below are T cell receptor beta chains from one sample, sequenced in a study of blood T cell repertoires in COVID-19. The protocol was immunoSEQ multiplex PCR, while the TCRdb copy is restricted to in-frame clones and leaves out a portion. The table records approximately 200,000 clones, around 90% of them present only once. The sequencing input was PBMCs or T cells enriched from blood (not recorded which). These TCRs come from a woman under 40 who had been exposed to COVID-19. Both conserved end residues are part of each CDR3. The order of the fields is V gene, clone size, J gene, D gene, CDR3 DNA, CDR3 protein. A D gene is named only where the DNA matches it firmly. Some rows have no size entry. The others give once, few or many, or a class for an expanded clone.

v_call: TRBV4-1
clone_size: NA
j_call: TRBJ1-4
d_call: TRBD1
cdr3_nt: TGCGCCAGCAGCCAAGATGGCAGGGGGCTTGAAAAACTGTTTTTT
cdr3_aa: CASSQDGRGLEKLFF

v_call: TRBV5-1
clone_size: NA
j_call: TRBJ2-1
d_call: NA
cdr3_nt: TGCGCCAGCAGCGATACGGGAGTGAGGGTCAATGAGCAGTTCTTC
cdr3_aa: CASSDTGVRVNEQFF

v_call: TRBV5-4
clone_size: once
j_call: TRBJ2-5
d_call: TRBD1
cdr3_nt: TGTGCCAGCAGCAAACGGCGAGGGGGACAGCCTCAAGAGACCCAGTACTTC
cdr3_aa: CASSKRRGGQPQETQYF

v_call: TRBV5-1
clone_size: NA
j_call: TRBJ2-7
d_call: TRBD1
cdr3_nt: TGCGCCAGCAGCACAGAACCGGGACAGGGGTTGGTCGAGCAGTACTTC
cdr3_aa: CASSTEPGQGLVEQYF

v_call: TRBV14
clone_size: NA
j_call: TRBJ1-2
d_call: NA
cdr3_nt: TGTGCCAGCAGCCAAGCCGGGGGTCGGAGATATGGCTACACCTTC
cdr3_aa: CASSQAGGRRYGYTF

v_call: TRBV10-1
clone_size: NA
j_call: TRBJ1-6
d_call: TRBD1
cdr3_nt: TGCGCCAGCAGCGACAGGGATTATTCACCCCTCCACTTT
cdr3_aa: CASSDRDYSPLHF

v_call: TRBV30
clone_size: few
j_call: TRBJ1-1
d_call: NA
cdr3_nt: TGTGCCTCACAGAGAAACACTGAAGCTTTCTTT
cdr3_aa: CASQRNTEAFF

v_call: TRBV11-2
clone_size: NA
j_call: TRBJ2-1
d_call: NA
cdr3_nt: TGTGCCAGCAGTTTCAAGGGAGGAGGTCGTGAGCAGTTCTTC
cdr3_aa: CASSFKGGGREQFF

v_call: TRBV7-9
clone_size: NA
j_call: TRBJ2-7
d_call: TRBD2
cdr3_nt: TGTGCCAGCAGCTTAGGGGGACTAGCGGGAGTTACCTACGAGCAGTACTTC
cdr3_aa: CASSLGGLAGVTYEQYF

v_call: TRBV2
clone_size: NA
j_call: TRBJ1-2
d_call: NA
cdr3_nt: TGTGCCAGCAGTTCGAGAGCCGCAGGTGAGGGTGGCTACACCTTC
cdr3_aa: CASSSRAAGEGGYTF

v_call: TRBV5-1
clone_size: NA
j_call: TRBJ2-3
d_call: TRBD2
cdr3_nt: TGCGCCAGCAGCTTCGGACTAGCGGGAGTAGGGACAGATACGCAGTATTTT
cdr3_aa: CASSFGLAGVGTDTQYF

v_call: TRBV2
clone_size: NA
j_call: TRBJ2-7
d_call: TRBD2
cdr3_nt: TGTGCCAGCAGTGCCGGACTAGCGGGGACCTACGAGCAGTACTTC
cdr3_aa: CASSAGLAGTYEQYF

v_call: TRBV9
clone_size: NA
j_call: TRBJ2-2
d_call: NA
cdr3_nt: TGTGCCAGCAGCGTAGATCCTAGTAGGACCGGGGAGCTGTTTTTT
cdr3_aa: CASSVDPSRTGELFF

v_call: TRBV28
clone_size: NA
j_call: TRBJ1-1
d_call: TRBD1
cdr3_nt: TGTGCCAGCAGCAGGACAGGGACCATGAACACTGAAGCTTTCTTT
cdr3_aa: CASSRTGTMNTEAFF

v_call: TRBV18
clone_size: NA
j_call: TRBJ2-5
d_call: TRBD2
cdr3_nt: TGTGCCAGCTCACCTGGGACTAGCGGGATCAAGGAGACCCAGTACTTC
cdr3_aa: CASSPGTSGIKETQYF

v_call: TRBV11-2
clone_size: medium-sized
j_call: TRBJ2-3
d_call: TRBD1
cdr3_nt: TGTGCCAGCAGCTTAGAAGCGACAGGGCCAGATACGCAGTATTTT
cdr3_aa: CASSLEATGPDTQYF

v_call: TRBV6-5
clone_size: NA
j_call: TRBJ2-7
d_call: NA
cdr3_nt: TGTGCCAGCAGTACAACAGAATCCTACGAGCAGTACTTC
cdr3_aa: CASSTTESYEQYF

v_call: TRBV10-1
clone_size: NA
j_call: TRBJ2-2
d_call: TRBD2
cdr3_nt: TGCGCCAGCAGTGAGTCGACGCGGGAGGGTGAAACCGGGGAGCTGTTTTTT
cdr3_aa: CASSESTREGETGELFF

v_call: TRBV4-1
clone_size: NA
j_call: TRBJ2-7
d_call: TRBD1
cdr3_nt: TGCGCCAGCAGCCAGATACCTCGGGACAGCTCCTACGAGCAGTACTTC
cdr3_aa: CASSQIPRDSSYEQYF

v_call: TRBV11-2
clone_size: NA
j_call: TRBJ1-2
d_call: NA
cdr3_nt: TGTGCCAGCAGCTTGGAGAACCGGTGGTACTATGGCTACACCTTC
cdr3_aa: CASSLENRWYYGYTF

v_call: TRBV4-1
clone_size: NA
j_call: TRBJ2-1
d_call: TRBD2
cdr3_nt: TGCGCCAGCAGCCAGAGGACTAGCGGATACAATGAGCAGTTCTTC
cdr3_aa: CASSQRTSGYNEQFF

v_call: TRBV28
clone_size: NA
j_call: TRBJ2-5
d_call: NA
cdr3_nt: TGTGCCAGCAGTTCCCCCCCCCGAGAGACCCAGTACTTC
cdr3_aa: CASSSPPRETQYF

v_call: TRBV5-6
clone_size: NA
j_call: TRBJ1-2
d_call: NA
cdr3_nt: TGTGCCAGCAGCAAACTACAGGGCTACTATGGCTACACCTTC
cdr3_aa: CASSKLQGYYGYTF

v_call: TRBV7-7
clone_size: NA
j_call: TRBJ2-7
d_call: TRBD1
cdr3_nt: TGTGCCAGCAGCCCGCGACAGGGCGTGGGCGAGCAGTACTTC
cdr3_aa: CASSPRQGVGEQYF

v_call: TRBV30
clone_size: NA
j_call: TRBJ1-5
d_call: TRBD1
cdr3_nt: TGTGCCTGGAGTGTAAATGAGGCGTGGGACAGTTATAGCAATCAGCCCCAGCATTTT
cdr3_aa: CAWSVNEAWDSYSNQPQHF

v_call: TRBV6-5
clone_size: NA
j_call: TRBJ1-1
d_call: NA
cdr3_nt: TGTGCCAGCAGTTACTTACCTTTTCAGGGAGGGACCGAAGCTTTCTTT
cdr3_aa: CASSYLPFQGGTEAFF

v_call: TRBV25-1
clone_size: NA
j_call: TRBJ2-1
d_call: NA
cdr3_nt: TGTGCCAGCAGCCAGGCCCGGGAAAGATCCTACAATGAGCAGTTCTTC
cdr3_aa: CASSQARERSYNEQFF

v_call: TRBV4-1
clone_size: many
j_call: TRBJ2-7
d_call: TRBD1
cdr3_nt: TGCGCCAGCAGCCAGTTCCGACAGGGCAATAACTACGAGCAGTACTTC
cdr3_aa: CASSQFRQGNNYEQYF

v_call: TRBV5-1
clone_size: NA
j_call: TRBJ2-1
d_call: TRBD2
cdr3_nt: TGCGCCAGCAGCTCCCTCTTTAGACTAGCGGGATACAATGAGCAGTTCTTC
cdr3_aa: CASSSLFRLAGYNEQFF

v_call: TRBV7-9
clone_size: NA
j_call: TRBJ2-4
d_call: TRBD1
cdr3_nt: TGTGCCAGCAGCCCCGGGACAGGGCTTAACATTCAGTACTTC
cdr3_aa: CASSPGTGLNIQYF

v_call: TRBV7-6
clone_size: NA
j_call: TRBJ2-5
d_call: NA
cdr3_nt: TGTGCCAGCAGCTTAGGAACGGGAGTCCGAGAGACCCAGTACTTC
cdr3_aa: CASSLGTGVRETQYF

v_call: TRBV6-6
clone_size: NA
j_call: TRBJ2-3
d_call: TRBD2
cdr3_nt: TGTGCCAGCTACGATGGACTAGCGGGATCAGATACGCAGTATTTT
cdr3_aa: CASYDGLAGSDTQYF

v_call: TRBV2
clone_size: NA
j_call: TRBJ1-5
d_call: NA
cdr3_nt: TGTGCCAGCAGTGAAAGGTGGGGGCGTCAGCCCCAGCATTTT
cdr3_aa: CASSERWGRQPQHF

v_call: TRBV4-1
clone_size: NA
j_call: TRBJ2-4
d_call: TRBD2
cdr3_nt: TGCGCCAGCAGCCGAGGACTAGCGGGAGGGCGGGCCAAAAACATTCAGTACTTC
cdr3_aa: CASSRGLAGGRAKNIQYF

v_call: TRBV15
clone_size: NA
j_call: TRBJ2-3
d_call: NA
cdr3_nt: TGTGCCACCAGCAGAGATAGAGGTGATACGCAGTATTTT
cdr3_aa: CATSRDRGDTQYF

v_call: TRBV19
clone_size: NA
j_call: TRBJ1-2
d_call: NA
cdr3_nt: TGTGCCAGTAGTATAAAGTATCCCCTATATGGCTACACCTTC
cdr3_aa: CASSIKYPLYGYTF

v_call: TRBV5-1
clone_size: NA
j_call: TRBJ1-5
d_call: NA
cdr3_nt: TGCGCCAGCAGCTTACGGGGTATGAGCAATCAGCCCCAGCATTTT
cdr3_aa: CASSLRGMSNQPQHF

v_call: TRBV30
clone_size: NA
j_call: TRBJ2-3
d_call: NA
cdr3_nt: TGTGCCTGGAGTAGTTTAACGGGAAGAGCAGATACGCAGTATTTT
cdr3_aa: CAWSSLTGRADTQYF

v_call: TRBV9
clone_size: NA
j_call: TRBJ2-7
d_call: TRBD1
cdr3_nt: TGTGCCAGCAGCATCGGACAGGGTCACTACGAGCAGTACTTC
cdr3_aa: CASSIGQGHYEQYF

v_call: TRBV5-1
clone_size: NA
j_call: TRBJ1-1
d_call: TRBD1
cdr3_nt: TGCGCCAGCAGTTCAGGGACAGGGGGCGAATTTCTGATCACTGAAGCTTTCTTT
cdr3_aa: CASSSGTGGEFLITEAFF

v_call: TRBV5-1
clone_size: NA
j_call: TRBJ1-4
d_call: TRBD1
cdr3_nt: TGCGCCAGCAGCTTTACCCGACAGGGGGGCGGGGAAAAACTGTTTTTT
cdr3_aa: CASSFTRQGGGEKLFF

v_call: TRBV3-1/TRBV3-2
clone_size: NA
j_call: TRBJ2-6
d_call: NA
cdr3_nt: TGTGCCAGCAGCCAAGGAGCAGGGGCCAACGTCCTGACTTTC
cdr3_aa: CASSQGAGANVLTF

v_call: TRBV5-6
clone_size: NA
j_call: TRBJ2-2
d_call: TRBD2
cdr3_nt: TGTGCCAGCAGCTTGGGGAGCGGGACCTACAGCGGGGAGCTGTTTTTT
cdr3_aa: CASSLGSGTYSGELFF

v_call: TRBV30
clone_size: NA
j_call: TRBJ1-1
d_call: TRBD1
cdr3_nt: TGTGCCTGGGTTACAGGGGGCATGAACACTGAAGCTTTCTTT
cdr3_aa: CAWVTGGMNTEAFF